The clone carrying this TCR beta chain has only a few counts. These data come from a study of blood T cell repertoires in COVID-19. Data came from immunoSEQ multiplex PCR; TCRdb stores just in-frame clones and leaves some out. There are around 200,000 clones in the sample; approximately 82% occur only once, and roughly 2.9% lies in the top ten. V gave up 4 bases and J gave up 3 bases, with 9 bases separating them. The CDR3 sequence is 14 residues long. Germline CDR1 SGHDN, CDR2 FVKESK. The source is a man aged 50 to 60 with active or convalescent COVID-19. The specimen was peripheral blood. The chain combines TRBV14 with TRBJ2-2; D is undetermined. In DNA, the CDR3 is TGTGCCAGCAGCCGCGTACGGGACACCGGGGAGCTGTTTTTT. Amino acid sequence: CASSRVRDTGELFF.